These 29 T cell receptor beta chains originate from one sample sequenced in a study of identifying expanded T cells in peripheral blood. TCRdb keeps only in-frame clones here, not all; method: immunoSEQ multiplex PCR. The table lists 75,000 to 95,000 clones, approximately 84% of them singletons. The sample was blood. The origin of the receptors is a person between 18 and 75 years old in good health.

The rearrangement joins TRBV29-1 to TRBJ2-7, with TRBD2 matching 7 bases. Trimming cost V 7 bases and J 5 bases; bases outside gene matches: 2. Germline CDR1 reads SQVTM; CDR2 reads ANQGSEA. The CDR3 consists of 10 residues. The CDR3 sequence is CSAGGNEQYF. CDR3 DNA sequence: TGCAGCGCGGGAGGCAACGAGCAGTACTTC.

The V gene is TRBV5-6, the J gene TRBJ2-3, with 10 bases matching TRBD2. There are 15 residues in the CDR3. V trimming: 4 bases; J trimming: 0 bases; junction bases outside the gene matches: 2. Germline assignment: CDR1 SGHDT and CDR2 YYEEEE. DNA for the CDR3: TGTGCCAGCAGCCCTAGCGGGGGTAGCACAGATACGCAGTATTTT. It yields the protein CASSPSGGSTDTQYF.

This clone was detected a few times. The V call is TRBV5-1, the J call TRBJ2-7; the D gene is possibly TRBD2 (5 bases). This CDR3 is 15 amino acids long. Germline V gene data show CDR1 as SGHRS and CDR2 as YFSETQ. Trimming took off 0 bases at V and 3 bases at J, with 13 bases between the two ends. For the CDR3, the DNA is TGCGCCAGCAGCTTGGCCGAGGGCCGGGGCTACGAGCAGTACTTC. Translated, it gives CASSLAEGRGYEQYF.

This chain joins TRBV6-1 and TRBJ1-4; unclear D gene. The V gene lost 1 base and the J gene lost 5 bases, with 8 bases spanning the gap. Germline lookup yields CDR1 MNHNS and CDR2 SASEGT. The CDR3 totals 14 residues. CDR3 protein: CASSEGGTNEKLFF. The CDR3 DNA sequence: TGTGCCAGCAGTGAAGGGGGTACCAATGAAAAACTGTTTTTT.

The chain carries TRBV7-7 and TRBJ2-7; possibly TRBD1 for D (5 bases). CDR1 is SSHAT and CDR2 is FNYEAQ in the germline V gene (reference sequence). The CDR3 extends over 14 amino acids. With 5 bases removed from V and 5 bases from J, the gap between germline ends came to 16 bases. The CDR3 nucleotides read TGTGCCAGCAGCGAGATGGACACCCGGGACGAGCAGTACTTC. Protein sequence: CASSEMDTRDEQYF.

V usage is TRBV6-6 and J usage is TRBJ2-7; no definite D call. Trimming took off 6 bases at V and 0 bases at J, with 15 bases between the two ends. Germline V gene sequence: CDR1 MNHNY, CDR2 SVGAGI (reference sequence). This CDR3 spans 15 amino acids. Here the CDR3 reads CASRDRSAASYEQYF. The CDR3 region has the DNA TGTGCCAGCAGGGATAGGTCGGCGGCCTCCTACGAGCAGTACTTC.

V gene TRBV27 combines with J gene TRBJ2-3, with D possibly matching TRBD1 (6 bases). The CDR3 contains 14 residues. The V gene lost 7 bases and the J gene lost 5 bases, with 16 bases spanning the gap. The germline V gene has CDR1 MNHEY and CDR2 SMNVEV (reference sequence). The CDR3 spells CASTEGQGQDTQYF. The DNA for the CDR3 is TGTGCCAGCACAGAAGGGCAGGGGCAAGATACGCAGTATTTT.

The chain couples TRBV5-4 to TRBJ2-7, with no clear D. V gave up 1 base and J gave up 1 base, with 6 bases separating them. The length of the CDR3 is 13 residues. CDR1 SGHNT and CDR2 YYREEE come from the germline V gene (reference sequence). The CDR3 DNA is TGTGCCAGCAGCTTGACCGGATCCTACGAGCAGTACTTC. It yields the protein CASSLTGSYEQYF.

The genes are TRBV10-2 and TRBJ1-1, with TRBD1 matching 11 bases. The length of the CDR3 is 12 residues. From germline, CDR1 is WSHSY and CDR2 SAAADI. V shed 8 bases and J 7 bases; nucleotides not matched to a gene: 3. The CDR3 spells CASGTGGFEAFF. CDR3 DNA: TGCGCCAGCGGGACAGGGGGTTTTGAAGCTTTCTTT.

The chain recombines TRBV10-3 with TRBJ1-1; no reliable D call. Germline V gene sequence: CDR1 ENHRY, CDR2 SYGVKD. Trimming removed 0 bases at V and 0 bases at J, with 8 bases between. The CDR3 length is 15 residues. The CDR3 nucleotides read TGTGCCATCAGTGAGTCCGCGGACCTGAACACTGAAGCTTTCTTT. Its translation is CAISESADLNTEAFF.

This clone was seen a single time. The genes are TRBV19 and TRBJ2-7, with 8 bases fitting TRBD1. Germline CDR1 LNHDA, CDR2 SQIVND (reference sequence). The length of the CDR3 is 15 residues. The V gene end was trimmed by 5 bases and the J gene end by 7 bases; junction bases not matched to a gene: 13. In DNA form, the CDR3 reads TGTGCCAGTAGTTCCCTTCGGACAGGGATAAGAGAGCAGTACTTC. Amino acids: CASSSLRTGIREQYF.

The rearrangement uses TRBV6-1 and TRBJ2-1; tentative D call: TRBD1 (5 bases). Germline V gene lookup returns CDR1 MNHNS and CDR2 SASEGT. The CDR3 covers 16 residues. With 1 base removed from V and 8 bases from J, the gap between germline ends came to 18 bases. The CDR3 DNA reads TGTGCCAGCAGTGAAGGATGGATGCAGGGCAAGGATGAGCAGTTCTTC. Its translation is CASSEGWMQGKDEQFF.

The rearrangement uses TRBV4-3 and TRBJ2-3; D is possibly TRBD2 (6 bases). Deletions cut 0 bases from V and 0 bases from J, with 13 bases between. Per the germline V gene, CDR1 is LGHNA and CDR2 is YSLEER. This CDR3 has 17 amino acids. CDR3 sequence reads: CASSQEGGAGSTDTQYF. The CDR3 nucleotides read TGCGCCAGCAGCCAAGAGGGAGGCGCAGGCAGCACAGATACGCAGTATTTT.

Of note for this clone: Its ends do not fully match the called genes, so a read error is possible. This chain links TRBV2 with TRBJ1-2, with 8 bases fitting TRBD1. Germline CDR1 SNHLY, CDR2 FYNNEI. The CDR3 spans 13 residues. CDR3 coding DNA: TGTGCCAGCAGAGACAGCCGGGACAGGAGATGGGCCTTC. Translated, it gives CASRDSRDRRWAF.

J is TRBJ2-2 and V is TRBV5-4; no firm D call. In germline, CDR1 is SGHNT, CDR2 YYREEE (reference sequence). This CDR3 comprises 16 residues. Between the trimmed V and J ends, which lost 2 bases and 4 bases, there was a span of 15 bases. As DNA, the CDR3 is TGTGCCAGCAGCTTTACCGACCACCCAGCCACCGGGGAGCTGTTTTTT. Translating it yields CASSFTDHPATGELFF. Complete variable domain (other parts from reference TRBV5-4 and TRBJ2-2): ETGVTQSPTHLIKTRGQQVTLRCSSQSGHNTVSWYQQALGQGPQFIFQYYREEENGRGNFPPRFSGLQFPNYSSELNVNALELDDSALYLCASSFTDHPATGELFFGEGSRLTVL.

The chain links TRBV7-9 to TRBJ1-2; D call uncertain. Germline CDR1 reads SEHNR; CDR2 reads FQNEAQ (reference sequence). Trimming shortened V by 6 bases and J by 3 bases, and 8 bases separated the two germline ends. The CDR3 spans 12 residues. The DNA of the CDR3 is TGTGCCAGCAGGGAGATGGACTATGGCTACACCTTC. Amino acid sequence: CASREMDYGYTF.

The chain has TRBV11-2 and TRBJ1-1; D gene ambiguous. Germline loops: CDR1 SGHAT, CDR2 FQNNGV. Trimming left V 2 bases short and J 4 bases short, with 8 bases between. The length of the CDR3 is 13 residues. The DNA for the CDR3 is TGTGCCAGCAGCTTAATCCCGGGCACTGAAGCTTTCTTT. Protein: CASSLIPGTEAFF.

The chain joins TRBV19 to TRBJ1-2, with 8 bases matching TRBD1. Germline CDR1 and CDR2: LNHDA and SQIVND (reference sequence). The J segment lost 6 bases and the V segment lost 3 bases, leaving 6 bases of the junction unmatched. The CDR3 loop spans 14 amino acids. CDR3 sequence: CASSISGDRNGYTF. For the CDR3, the DNA is TGTGCCAGTAGTATTTCCGGGGACAGGAATGGCTACACCTTC.

The chain combines TRBV5-4 with TRBJ2-1; 10 nucleotides align to TRBD1. Germline V gene lookup returns CDR1 SGHNT and CDR2 YYREEE (reference sequence). J was trimmed by 8 bases and V by 3 bases; bases with no gene match: 5. This CDR3 spans 14 amino acids. The CDR3: CASSSRQGAYEQFF. CDR3 nucleotide sequence: TGTGCCAGCAGCTCCCGACAGGGGGCATATGAGCAGTTCTTC.

This chain connects TRBV7-9 to TRBJ1-5; D is unresolved. V gave up 1 base and J gave up 5 bases, with 3 bases separating them. Germline CDR1 and CDR2: SEHNR and FQNEAQ (reference sequence). The CDR3 is 12 residues long. CDR3: CASSLGDQPQHF. DNA of the CDR3: TGTGCCAGCAGCTTAGGTGATCAGCCCCAGCATTTT.

The chain couples TRBV28 to TRBJ1-3; TRBD1 might be the D (6 bases). V gave up 6 bases and J gave up 4 bases, with 16 bases separating them. This CDR3 is 15 amino acids long. Germline CDR1 and CDR2: MDHEN and SYDVKM. CDR3 nucleotide sequence: TGTGCCAGCAGCGTACGGGGGGCTGGAGGAAACACCATATATTTT. It yields the protein CASSVRGAGGNTIYF.

This clone has only one observation. The CDR3 protein is CASSPRAPWDTQYF. The CDR3 DNA is TGTGCCAGCAGCCCCCGGGCCCCATGGGATACGCAGTATTTT. This chain links TRBV9 with TRBJ2-3; D ambiguous. Trimming removed 4 bases at V and 6 bases at J, with 15 bases between. The CDR3 is 14 residues long. Germline CDR1 reads SGDLS; CDR2 reads YYNGEE.

J is TRBJ1-2 and V is TRBV6-5; D uncertain. V was cut by 9 bases and J by 4 bases, with 12 bases left in between. The CDR3 runs to 12 residues. Germline loops: CDR1 MNHEY, CDR2 SVGAGI. Here the CDR3 reads CASADVLYGYTF. The CDR3 DNA sequence: TGTGCCAGTGCGGACGTTCTCTATGGCTACACCTTC.

The chain joins TRBV28 to TRBJ2-7, with 8 bases lining up with TRBD1. The CDR3 totals 14 residues. Per the germline V gene, CDR1 is MDHEN and CDR2 is SYDVKM. V shed 4 bases and J 4 bases; nucleotides not matched to a gene: 6. The DNA of the CDR3 is TGTGCCAGCAGTTGGGGACAGGCCGGTTACGAGCAGTACTTC. Translation: CASSWGQAGYEQYF.

J is TRBJ1-3 and V is TRBV4-1; 7 bases map to TRBD1. Germline CDR1 is MGHRA and CDR2 is YSYEKL. J lost 4 bases, V lost 2 bases, and 2 bases had no gene match. This CDR3 is built from 14 residues. CDR3 region: CASSQTGAGNTIYF. In nucleotides, the CDR3 is TGCGCCAGCAGCCAAACAGGGGCCGGAAACACCATATATTTT.

This chain connects TRBV5-1 to TRBJ1-5; no reliable D call. Germline CDR1 and CDR2: SGHRS and YFSETQ. The length of the CDR3 is 15 residues. V lost 5 bases to trimming and J lost 3 bases, with 15 bases between them. This CDR3 is CASSTSPGPNQPQHF. CDR3 DNA sequence: TGCGCCAGCAGTACCTCACCCGGGCCCAATCAGCCCCAGCATTTT.

This sequence joins TRBV27 and TRBJ1-6, with D maybe TRBD1 (5 bases). Trimming pared 3 bases from V and 5 bases from J, leaving 8 bases between. Germline V gene sequence: CDR1 MNHEY, CDR2 SMNVEV (reference sequence). This CDR3 is built from 14 residues. CDR3 in DNA: TGTGCCAGCAGTTTGGCAGGGCATAATTCACCCCTCCACTTT. Its translation: CASSLAGHNSPLHF.

The V call is TRBV2, the J call TRBJ1-1; weak D call: TRBD1 (6 bases). Germline CDR1 reads SNHLY; CDR2 reads FYNNEI. This CDR3 has 15 residues. Trimming removed 6 bases at V and 0 bases at J, with 14 bases between. CDR3 in amino acids: CASSRNREMNTEAFF. The CDR3 DNA sequence: TGTGCCAGCAGCAGGAACAGGGAAATGAACACTGAAGCTTTCTTT.

The chain joins TRBV2 to TRBJ2-1; possibly TRBD2 for D (5 bases). This CDR3 is built from 12 residues. Deletions cut 7 bases from V and 9 bases from J, with 13 bases between. Germline V lookup: CDR1 SNHLY, CDR2 FYNNEI. CDR3 amino acids: CASTPGGFEQFF. In DNA form, the CDR3 reads TGTGCCAGCACGCCTGGCGGGTTTGAGCAGTTCTTC.